This passage covers 6 T cell receptor beta chains from one sample sequenced in a study of shared clonotypes between healthy human individuals. Sequencing was performed with immunoSEQ multiplex PCR; in TCRdb, only in-frame clones are kept and a portion is missing. The repertoire holds approximately 2.1 million clones, 90% to 95% seen once, with under 0.45% in the top ten. The sequenced material came from naive CD4+ T cells from PBMCs. Noted subset: CD45RA+ positively selected. All receptors come from a man aged 18 to 29 in good health. Some clones in this sample may be carry-over from other donors' samples.

This sequence joins TRBV20-1 and TRBJ2-7, with a weak D call TRBD2 (5 bases). From germline, CDR1 is DFQATT and CDR2 SNEGSKA (reference sequence). The CDR3 has 11 amino acids. The V end was cut by 5 bases, the J end by 3 bases, with 8 bases between. Here the CDR3 reads CSALAVYEQYF. CDR3 sequence (DNA): TGCAGTGCTCTAGCCGTCTACGAGCAGTACTTC.

This chain uses TRBV6-4 with TRBJ2-1; 7 bases line up with TRBD1. CDR3 size: 16 residues. Losses at the gene ends were 2 bases for V and 3 bases for J; bases not matched to a gene: 7. The germline V gene has CDR1 MRHNA and CDR2 SNTAGT. The CDR3 protein is CASSDQGEPGYNEQFF. The DNA for the CDR3 is TGTGCCAGCAGTGACCAGGGGGAGCCCGGCTACAATGAGCAGTTCTTC.

The gene calls are TRBV6-5 and TRBJ1-1; D unclear. Germline CDR1 and CDR2: MNHEY and SVGAGI. CDR3 length equals 14 residues. Trimming took 0 bases from V and 5 from J, leaving 10 bases between them. The CDR3 sequence: CASSYSTSGTEAFF. The CDR3 bases are TGTGCCAGCAGTTACTCGACCAGTGGGACTGAAGCTTTCTTT.

The CDR3 reads CASSLTGTAPGEQYF. CDR3 bases: TGTGCCAGCAGCTTAACCGGGACCGCGCCGGGGGAGCAGTACTTC. The J gene is TRBJ2-7, the V gene TRBV7-2, with D perhaps assigned TRBD1 or TRBD2 (5 bases each). CDR3 length: 15 residues. Deletions cut 2 bases from V and 7 bases from J, with 18 bases between. Germline CDR1 reads SGHTA; CDR2 reads FQGNSA.

The chain recombines TRBV7-2 with TRBJ2-7, with 8 bases matching TRBD2. The CDR3 runs to 17 residues. Germline V gives CDR1 SGHTA, CDR2 FQGNSA. With 2 bases clipped from V and 0 bases from J, the junction kept 9 bases outside the gene matches. In nucleotides, the CDR3 is TGTGCCAGCAGCTTAAGGTCTAGCGGGCTGATCTCCTACGAGCAGTACTTC. Protein: CASSLRSSGLISYEQYF.

This clone was observed a handful of times. Other DNA sequences within the sample encode an identical CDR3. CDR3 loop: CASSTYEQYF. DNA of the CDR3: TGTGCCAGCAGTACCTACGAGCAGTACTTC. J is TRBJ2-7 and V is TRBV28; D uncertain. CDR1 is MDHEN and CDR2 is SYDVKM in the germline V gene. V was cut by 5 bases and J by 2 bases, with 1 base left in between. This CDR3 is 10 amino acids long.